These T cell receptor beta chains were read from a single sample in a study of blood T cell repertoires in COVID-19. Measured with immunoSEQ multiplex PCR; TCRdb has only the in-frame clones, and not every one. The sample holds a few hundred thousand clones, approximately 90% seen once. Source material: PBMCs or T cells enriched from blood (not recorded which). The receptors derive from a man younger than 40 who had recovered from COVID-19. The CDR3 runs from the conserved cysteine through the conserved F or W. A D gene is named only where the DNA matches it firmly.

j_gene,d_gene,v_gene,CDR3aa,CDR3nt
TRBJ1-2,.,TRBV30,CAWSFAGGYTF,TGTGCCTGGAGTTTTGCAGGTGGCTACACCTTC
TRBJ2-7,TRBD2,TRBV9,CASSPPGLSWDEQYF,TGTGCCAGCAGCCCCCCGGGACTATCGTGGGACGAGCAGTACTTC
TRBJ1-4,TRBD1,TRBV2,CASSVRPGQNEKLFF,TGTGCCAGCAGTGTCCGTCCGGGACAGAATGAAAAACTGTTTTTT
TRBJ1-1,.,TRBV9,CASEQGERAEAFF,TGTGCCAGCGAACAGGGCGAAAGGGCTGAAGCTTTCTTT
TRBJ1-2,.,TRBV25-1,CASSDGGWDYGYTF,TGTGCCAGCAGTGATGGAGGATGGGACTATGGCTACACCTTC
TRBJ2-3,TRBD1,TRBV4-1,CASSTRTGVTDTQYF,TGCGCCAGCAGTACCCGGACAGGGGTAACAGATACGCAGTATTTT
TRBJ2-3,TRBD2,TRBV28,CASSRLAGEGLSQYF,TGTGCCAGCAGTCGACTAGCGGGAGAGGGCCTCTCGCAGTATTTT
TRBJ2-5,TRBD2,TRBV4-1,CASSQDLSSGAETQYF,TGCGCCAGCAGCCAAGATCTCTCTAGCGGAGCGGAGACCCAGTACTTC
TRBJ1-1,.,TRBV30,CAWSDRGNTEAFF,TGTGCCTGGAGTGATCGGGGGAACACTGAAGCTTTCTTT
TRBJ1-3,TRBD1,TRBV3-1/TRBV3-2,CASSATGVAGNTIYF,TGTGCCAGCAGCGCAACAGGGGTCGCTGGAAACACCATATATTTT
TRBJ1-1,.,TRBV9,CASSVGPTNTEAFF,TGTGCCAGCAGCGTTGGGCCCACGAACACTGAAGCTTTCTTT
TRBJ2-6,.,TRBV3-1/TRBV3-2,CASSPMWASSGANVLTF,TGTGCCAGCAGCCCTATGTGGGCGAGCTCTGGGGCCAACGTCCTGACTTTC
TRBJ2-1,TRBD2,TRBV4-1,CASSQVLGLAGGSNEQFF,TGCGCCAGCAGCCAAGTTCTTGGACTAGCGGGAGGGTCCAATGAGCAGTTCTTC
TRBJ2-7,.,TRBV2,CASSERTVGYEQYF,TGTGCCAGCAGTGAAAGGACAGTAGGCTACGAGCAGTACTTC
TRBJ1-1,.,TRBV7-6,CASSLASGGGYTEAFF,TGTGCCAGCAGCTTAGCGTCGGGGGGCGGCTACACTGAAGCTTTCTTT
TRBJ2-5,TRBD2,TRBV11-2,CASSFVTSGTETQYF,TGTGCCAGCAGCTTTGTTACTAGCGGGACGGAGACCCAGTACTTC
TRBJ2-7,.,TRBV5-1,CASTPGDRSYEQYF,TGCGCCAGCACCCCAGGGGATCGCTCCTACGAGCAGTACTTC
TRBJ1-1,TRBD1,TRBV27,CASSPLFRTGGTEAFF,TGTGCCAGCAGTCCCCTCTTTAGGACAGGGGGCACTGAAGCTTTCTTT